The present T cell receptor (beta chain) was sequenced within a study of T-cell memory formation after mild COVID-19. At the level of the study: TCR clusters mostly belonged to single donors. Study observations and caveats: Pre-infection memory carried some responding clones, suggesting that cross-reactive memory joined. Clones which contracted sat mainly in CM and EM if CD4+, and in EMRA if CD8+.

There are 13 residues in the CDR3. V lost 0 bases, J lost 5 bases, and 2 bases stayed unmatched. Looked up from germline, CDR1 is SGHRS and CDR2 is YFSETQ. TCR alpha and TCR beta cDNA libraries carrying sample barcodes and UMIs were produced by 5'RACE using constant-segment primers. In TCRdb, the 5' RACE reads were re-called with MiXCR into one record per CDR3 protein. The sample shows approximately 100,000 distinct CDR3 sequences, roughly 10% of them seen only once. Points on this clonotype: Its antigen is as yet unknown.

This TCR derives from a man younger than 35 who had mild COVID-19 (a few samples of this study predate the infection). Cell type and time point are not known. This chain joins TRBV5-1 and TRBJ2-7; 7 positions match TRBD2. Source material: PBMCs or a T cell subset sorted from them (not recorded which). CDR3 in DNA: TGCGCCAGCAGCTTGGTGGCGGGGGACGAGCAGTACGTC. Residues: CASSLVAGDEQYV.